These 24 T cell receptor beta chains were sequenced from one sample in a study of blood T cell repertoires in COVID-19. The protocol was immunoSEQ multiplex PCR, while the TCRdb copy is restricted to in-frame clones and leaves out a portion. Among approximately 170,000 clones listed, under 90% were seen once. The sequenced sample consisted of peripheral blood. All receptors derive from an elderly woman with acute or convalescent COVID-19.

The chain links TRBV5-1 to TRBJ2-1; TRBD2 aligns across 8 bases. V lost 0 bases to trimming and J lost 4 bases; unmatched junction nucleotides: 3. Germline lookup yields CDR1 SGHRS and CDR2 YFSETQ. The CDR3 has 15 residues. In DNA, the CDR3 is TGCGCCAGCAGCTTGGGTACTAGCGGATACAATGAGCAGTTCTTC. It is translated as CASSLGTSGYNEQFF.

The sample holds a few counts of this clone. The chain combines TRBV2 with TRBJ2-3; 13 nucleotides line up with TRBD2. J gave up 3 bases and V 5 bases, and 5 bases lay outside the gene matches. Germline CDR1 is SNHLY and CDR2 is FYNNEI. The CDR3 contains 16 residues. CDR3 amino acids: CASSLTSGGATDTQYF. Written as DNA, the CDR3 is TGTGCCAGCAGTTTAACTAGCGGGGGGGCAACAGATACGCAGTATTTT.

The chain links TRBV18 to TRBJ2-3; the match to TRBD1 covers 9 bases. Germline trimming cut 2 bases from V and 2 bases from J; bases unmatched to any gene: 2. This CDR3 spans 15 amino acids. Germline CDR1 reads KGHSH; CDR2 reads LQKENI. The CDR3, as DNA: TGTGCCAGCTCACCATGGGACAGGGTCACAGATACGCAGTATTTT. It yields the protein CASSPWDRVTDTQYF.

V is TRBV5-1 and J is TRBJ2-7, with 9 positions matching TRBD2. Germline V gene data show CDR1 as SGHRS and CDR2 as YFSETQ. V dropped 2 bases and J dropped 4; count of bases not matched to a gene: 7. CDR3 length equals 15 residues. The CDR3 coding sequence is TGCGCCAGCAGCTTTTTAGCGGGGGCCCAGTACGAGCAGTACTTC. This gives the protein CASSFLAGAQYEQYF.

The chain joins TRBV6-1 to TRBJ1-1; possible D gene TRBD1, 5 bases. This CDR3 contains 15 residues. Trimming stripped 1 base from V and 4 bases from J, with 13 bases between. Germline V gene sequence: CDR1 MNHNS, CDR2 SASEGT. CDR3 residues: CASSEEGRATTEAFF. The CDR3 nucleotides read TGTGCCAGCAGTGAAGAGGGCAGGGCGACCACTGAAGCTTTCTTT.

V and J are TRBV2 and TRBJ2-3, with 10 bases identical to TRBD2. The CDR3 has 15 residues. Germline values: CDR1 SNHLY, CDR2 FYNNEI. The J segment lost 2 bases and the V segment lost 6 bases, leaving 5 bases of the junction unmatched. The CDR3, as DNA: TGTGCCAGCAGCCAAGGACTAGCGGACACAGATACGCAGTATTTT. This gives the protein CASSQGLADTDTQYF.

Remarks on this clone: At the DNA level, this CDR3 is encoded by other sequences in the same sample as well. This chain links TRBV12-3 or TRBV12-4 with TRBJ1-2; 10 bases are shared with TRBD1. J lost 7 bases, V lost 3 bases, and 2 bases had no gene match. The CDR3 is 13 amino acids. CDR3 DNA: TGTGCCAGCAGTTTGACAGGGGGCCTTGGCTACACCTTC. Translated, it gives CASSLTGGLGYTF.

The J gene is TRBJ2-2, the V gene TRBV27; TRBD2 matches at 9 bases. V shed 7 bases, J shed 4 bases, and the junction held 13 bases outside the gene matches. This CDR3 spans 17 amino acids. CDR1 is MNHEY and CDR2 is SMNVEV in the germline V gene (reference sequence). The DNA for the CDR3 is TGTGCCAGCACCTGGGGCTTGGCGGGAGGGTTCACCGGGGAGCTGTTTTTT. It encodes CASTWGLAGGFTGELFF.

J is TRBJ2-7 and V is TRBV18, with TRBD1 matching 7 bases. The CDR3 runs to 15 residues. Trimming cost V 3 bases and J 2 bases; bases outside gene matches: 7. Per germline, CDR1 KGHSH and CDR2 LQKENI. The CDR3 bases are TGTGCCAGCTCACCTTATGGGGACAGCACCTACGAGCAGTACTTC. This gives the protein CASSPYGDSTYEQYF.

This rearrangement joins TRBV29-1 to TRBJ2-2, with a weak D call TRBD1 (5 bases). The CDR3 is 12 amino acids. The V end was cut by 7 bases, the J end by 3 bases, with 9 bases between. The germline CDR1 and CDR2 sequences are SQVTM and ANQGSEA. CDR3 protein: CSGQTDTGELFF. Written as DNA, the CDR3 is TGCAGCGGACAGACGGACACCGGGGAGCTGTTTTTT.

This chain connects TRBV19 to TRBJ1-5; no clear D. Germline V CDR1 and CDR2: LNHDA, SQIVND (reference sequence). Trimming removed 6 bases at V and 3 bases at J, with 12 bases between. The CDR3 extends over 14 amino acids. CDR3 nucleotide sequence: TGTGCCAGTAGCCCGCACGGAGACAATCAGCCCCAGCATTTT. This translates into CASSPHGDNQPQHF.

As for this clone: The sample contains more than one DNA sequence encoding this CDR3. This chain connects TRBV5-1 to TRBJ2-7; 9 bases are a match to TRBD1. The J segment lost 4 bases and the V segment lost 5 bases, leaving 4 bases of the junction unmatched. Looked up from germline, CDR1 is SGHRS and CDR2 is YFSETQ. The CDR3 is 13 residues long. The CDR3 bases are TGCGCCAGCAGTTGGGACAGGGCTTACGAGCAGTACTTC. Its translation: CASSWDRAYEQYF.

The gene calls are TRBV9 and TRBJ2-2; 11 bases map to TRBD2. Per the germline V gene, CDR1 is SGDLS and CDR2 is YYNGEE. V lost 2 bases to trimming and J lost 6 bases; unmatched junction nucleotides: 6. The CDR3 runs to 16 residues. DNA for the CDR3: TGTGCCAGCAGCGTTAGCGGGGGGGCCGACGCCGGGGAGCTGTTTTTT. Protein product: CASSVSGGADAGELFF.

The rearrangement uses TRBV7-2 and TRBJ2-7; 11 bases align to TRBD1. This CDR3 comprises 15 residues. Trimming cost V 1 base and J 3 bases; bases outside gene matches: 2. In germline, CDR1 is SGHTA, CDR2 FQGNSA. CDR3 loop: CASSLGDRGIYEQYF. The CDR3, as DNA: TGTGCCAGCAGCTTAGGGGACAGGGGGATCTACGAGCAGTACTTC.

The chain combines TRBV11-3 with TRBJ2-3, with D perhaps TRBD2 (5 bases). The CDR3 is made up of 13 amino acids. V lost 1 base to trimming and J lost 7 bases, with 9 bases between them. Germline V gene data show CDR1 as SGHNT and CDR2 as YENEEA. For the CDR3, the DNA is TGTGCCAGCAGCTTAGGCCCGGGAAATACGCAGTATTTT. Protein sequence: CASSLGPGNTQYF.

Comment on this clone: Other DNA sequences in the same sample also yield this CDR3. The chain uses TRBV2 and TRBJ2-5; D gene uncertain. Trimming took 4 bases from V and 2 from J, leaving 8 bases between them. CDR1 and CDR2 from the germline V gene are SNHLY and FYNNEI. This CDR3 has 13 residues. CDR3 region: CASSVLRQETQYF. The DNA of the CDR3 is TGTGCCAGCAGTGTGCTCCGGCAAGAGACCCAGTACTTC.

CDR3 region: CASGPTGGTGNTIYF. The CDR3 nucleotides read TGTGCTAGTGGCCCTACAGGGGGAACTGGAAACACCATATATTTT. J is TRBJ1-3 and V is TRBV12-5, with 8 bases that match TRBD1. Germline loops: CDR1 LGHNT, CDR2 FRNRAP. The CDR3 is 15 amino acids. The trim removed 6 bases at V and 2 bases at J, leaving 6 bases unmatched.

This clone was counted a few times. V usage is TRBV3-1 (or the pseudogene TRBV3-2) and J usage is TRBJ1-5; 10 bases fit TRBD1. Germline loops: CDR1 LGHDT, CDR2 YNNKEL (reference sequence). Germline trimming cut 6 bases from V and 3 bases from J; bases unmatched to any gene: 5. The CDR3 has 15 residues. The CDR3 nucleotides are TGTGCCAGCAGTCAGGGGACAGGGGCCAATCAGCCCCAGCATTTT. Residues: CASSQGTGANQPQHF.

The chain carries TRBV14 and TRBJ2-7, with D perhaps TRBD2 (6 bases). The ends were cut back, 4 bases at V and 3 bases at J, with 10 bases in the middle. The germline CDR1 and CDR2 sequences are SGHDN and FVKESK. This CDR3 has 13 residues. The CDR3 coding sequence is TGTGCCAGCAGCCTGGGACTTCTCTACGAGCAGTACTTC. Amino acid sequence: CASSLGLLYEQYF.

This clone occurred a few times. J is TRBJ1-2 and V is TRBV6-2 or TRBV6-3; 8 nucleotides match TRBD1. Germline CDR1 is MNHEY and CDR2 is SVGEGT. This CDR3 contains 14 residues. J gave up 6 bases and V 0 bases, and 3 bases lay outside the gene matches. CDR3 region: CASSYSDRGHGYTF. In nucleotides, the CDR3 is TGTGCCAGCAGTTACTCTGACAGGGGCCATGGCTACACCTTC.

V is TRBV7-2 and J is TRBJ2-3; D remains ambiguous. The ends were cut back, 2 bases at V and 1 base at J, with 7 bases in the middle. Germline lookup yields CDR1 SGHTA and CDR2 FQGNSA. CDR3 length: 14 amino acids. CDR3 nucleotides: TGTGCCAGCAGCTTATCCGTTGGCACAGATACGCAGTATTTT. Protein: CASSLSVGTDTQYF.

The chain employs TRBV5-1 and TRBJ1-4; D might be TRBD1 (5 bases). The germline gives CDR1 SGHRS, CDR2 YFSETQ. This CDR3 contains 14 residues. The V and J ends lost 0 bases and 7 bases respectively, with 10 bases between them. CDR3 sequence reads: CASSLEGKGEKLFF. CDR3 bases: TGCGCCAGCAGCTTGGAGGGGAAGGGTGAAAAACTGTTTTTT.

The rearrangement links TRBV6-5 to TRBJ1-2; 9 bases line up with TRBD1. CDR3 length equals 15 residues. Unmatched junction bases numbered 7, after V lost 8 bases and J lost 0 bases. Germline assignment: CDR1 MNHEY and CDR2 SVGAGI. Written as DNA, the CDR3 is TGTGCCAGCTGGGACAGGGCTTTTTCTAACTATGGCTACACCTTC. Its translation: CASWDRAFSNYGYTF.

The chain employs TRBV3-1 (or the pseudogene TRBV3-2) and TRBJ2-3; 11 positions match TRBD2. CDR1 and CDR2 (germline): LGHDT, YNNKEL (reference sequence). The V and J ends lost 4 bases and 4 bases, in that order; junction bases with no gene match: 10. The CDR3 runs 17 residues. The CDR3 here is CASSRPSLAGGADTQYF. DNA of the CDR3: TGTGCCAGCAGCCGCCCCTCGTTAGCGGGGGGGGCAGATACGCAGTATTTT.